The 23 T cell receptor beta chains below all came from one sample that was sequenced in a study of shared clonotypes between healthy human individuals. CD8 cells regarded as naive lacked CD45RO, were positively chosen for CCR7, and omitted terminally differentiated effector memory CD45RA+ cells. Clones were sequenced by immunoSEQ multiplex PCR, and TCRdb holds only the in-frame ones, with some missing. The sample lists under 1 million clones, roughly 96% occurring once. The specimen was naive CD8+ T cells sorted from blood. The source is a man younger than 45 in good health.

The chain has TRBV7-9 and TRBJ2-1, with D possibly TRBD2 on 5 matching bases. V was shortened by 1 base and J by 5 bases, with 12 bases between the two germline ends. Germline CDR1 is SEHNR and CDR2 is FQNEAQ (reference sequence). The CDR3 runs to 15 residues. The CDR3 bases are TGTGCCAGCAGCTTAGGATGGACTCTGAACAATGAGCAGTTCTTC. Encoded protein: CASSLGWTLNNEQFF.

J is TRBJ2-3 and V is TRBV14; TRBD2 aligns across 7 bases. This CDR3 has 16 amino acids. The V segment lost 4 bases and the J segment 1 base; nucleotides outside the gene matches: 8. Germline values: CDR1 SGHDN, CDR2 FVKESK. The chain's CDR3 is CASSPVEAGGTDTQYF. The DNA for the CDR3 is TGTGCCAGCAGCCCAGTTGAGGCGGGGGGCACAGATACGCAGTATTTT.

The genes are TRBV9 and TRBJ2-1, with D possibly matching TRBD2 (6 bases). The V end lost 3 bases, the J end lost 3 bases, and 13 bases lay between the germline ends. This CDR3 is 15 amino acids long. The germline CDR1 and CDR2 sequences are SGDLS and YYNGEE. The CDR3 sequence is CASSAPGLNYNEQFF. The CDR3 DNA reads TGTGCCAGCAGCGCTCCGGGACTTAACTACAATGAGCAGTTCTTC.

The V and J genes are TRBV28 and TRBJ2-3; 9 nucleotides match TRBD1. This CDR3 comprises 17 residues. V gave up 5 bases and J gave up 6 bases; unmatched junction bases: 15. Germline assignment: CDR1 MDHEN and CDR2 SYDVKM. CDR3: CASSLSPGTGLDDTQYF. The CDR3 DNA follows: TGTGCCAGCAGTCTTAGTCCCGGGACAGGGCTCGACGATACGCAGTATTTT. The complete variable domain, with remaining parts taken from reference TRBV28 and TRBJ2-3, reads DVKVTQSSRYLVKRTGEKVFLECVQDMDHENMFWYRQDPGLGLRLIYFSYDVKMKEKGDIPEGYSVSREKKERFSLILESASTNQTSMYLCASSLSPGTGLDDTQYFGPGTRLTVL.

In DNA, the CDR3 is TGTGCCAGCAGCTTGGAAGTATTCTACGAGCAGTACTTC. This gives the protein CASSLEVFYEQYF. V usage is TRBV5-5 and J usage is TRBJ2-7; D uncertain. Germline CDR1 and CDR2: SGHKS and YYEKEE (reference sequence). Trimming removed 0 bases at V and 3 bases at J, with 7 bases between. The CDR3 consists of 13 residues.

Notes on this clone: Other DNA variants within this sample encode the same CDR3. The chain employs TRBV11-2 and TRBJ2-7, with D perhaps TRBD2 (6 bases). Looked up from germline, CDR1 is SGHAT and CDR2 is FQNNGV. V gave up 5 bases and J gave up 6 bases, with 11 bases separating them. The CDR3 is 12 amino acids. CDR3 nucleotides: TGTGCCAGCAGCCCCGGGGGTACCGAGCAGTACTTC. This codes for CASSPGGTEQYF.

This clone appeared a single time. The chain links TRBV15 to TRBJ2-1, with D tentatively TRBD1 (5 bases). The V end was cut by 6 bases, the J end by 4 bases, with 16 bases between. The CDR3 contains 15 residues. CDR1 LNHNV and CDR2 YYDKDF come from the germline V gene (reference sequence). CDR3 nucleotides: TGTGCCACCAGGGACCCATCAGACAGATACAATGAGCAGTTCTTC. Translating gives CATRDPSDRYNEQFF.

This chain links TRBV7-9 with TRBJ2-3; 11 positions match TRBD2. This CDR3 contains 16 residues. The germline gives CDR1 SEHNR, CDR2 FQNEAQ (reference sequence). V trimming: 4 bases; J trimming: 4 bases; junction bases outside the gene matches: 7. The CDR3 spells CASSYILAGAADTQYF. The DNA for the CDR3 is TGTGCCAGCAGCTATATACTAGCGGGAGCCGCAGATACGCAGTATTTT.

The CDR3 sequence: CATSAETGSGELFF. The CDR3 region has the DNA TGTGCCACCAGCGCGGAGACAGGGTCCGGGGAGCTGTTTTTT. The rearrangement links TRBV15 to TRBJ2-2; 7 bases agree with TRBD1. V shed 5 bases, J shed 6 bases, and the junction held 6 bases outside the gene matches. There are 14 residues in the CDR3. Germline V gene data show CDR1 as LNHNV and CDR2 as YYDKDF (reference sequence).

The J gene is TRBJ2-1, the V gene TRBV7-9; the D gene is possibly TRBD2 (5 bases). The V gene's germline CDR1 is SEHNR and CDR2 FQNEAQ (reference sequence). Trimming took off 3 bases at V and 3 bases at J, with 9 bases between the two ends. The CDR3 extends over 14 amino acids. Written as DNA, the CDR3 is TGTGCCAGCAGCTTCCAGCGGAGCTACAATGAGCAGTTCTTC. Its translation is CASSFQRSYNEQFF.

The gene calls are TRBV6-5 and TRBJ1-2; D is unresolved. V was shortened by 4 bases and J by 6 bases, with 9 bases between the two germline ends. There are 12 residues in the CDR3. Germline V lookup: CDR1 MNHEY, CDR2 SVGAGI. CDR3 bases: TGTGCCAGCAGTTCGCTAGACCATGGCTACACCTTC. Translation gives CASSSLDHGYTF.

CDR3 loop: CASSSILSAWSSYEQYF. The DNA of the CDR3 is TGTGCCAGCAGTTCAATTCTGTCAGCCTGGAGCTCCTACGAGCAGTACTTC. The chain links TRBV27 to TRBJ2-7; the D is unclear. The CDR3 is 17 amino acids. Germline assignment: CDR1 MNHEY and CDR2 SMNVEV (reference sequence). Trimming removed 4 bases at V and 0 bases at J, with 19 bases between.

Regarding this clone: The sample contains more than one DNA sequence encoding this CDR3. The chain links TRBV27 to TRBJ2-3; D remains unclear. Germline-derived CDR1 and CDR2 are MNHEY and SMNVEV (reference sequence). V lost 2 bases, J lost 0 bases, and 6 bases lay in between. The CDR3 has 14 residues. CDR3 in DNA: TGTGCCAGCAGTTTAACTACTAGCACAGATACGCAGTATTTT. It encodes CASSLTTSTDTQYF.

V gene TRBV7-9 combines with J gene TRBJ1-2; D is uncertain. There are 14 residues in the CDR3. Trimming took off 3 bases at V and 2 bases at J, with 10 bases between the two ends. CDR1 SEHNR and CDR2 FQNEAQ come from the germline V gene (reference sequence). This chain's CDR3 is CASSFQHENYGYTF. CDR3 DNA: TGTGCCAGCAGCTTTCAACATGAAAACTATGGCTACACCTTC.

The chain combines TRBV5-1 with TRBJ2-5; 13 bases are a match to TRBD2. Unmatched junction bases numbered 7, after V lost 4 bases and J lost 4 bases. This CDR3 region has 16 residues. Germline V gene sequence: CDR1 SGHRS, CDR2 YFSETQ. CDR3 sequence (DNA): TGCGCCAGCAGCCCGGGACTAGCGGGATGGGGAGAGACCCAGTACTTC. It yields the protein CASSPGLAGWGETQYF.

V and J are TRBV29-1 and TRBJ2-5; TRBD1 agrees at 8 bases. Germline-derived CDR1 and CDR2 are SQVTM and ANQGSEA. The CDR3 consists of 16 residues. In nucleotides, the CDR3 is TGCACCACGACAGGGGTACAGACAAGGGATCAAGAGACCCAGTACTTC. Translation gives CTTTGVQTRDQETQYF.

This chain connects TRBV6-4 to TRBJ1-5; a possible D gene is TRBD1 (6 bases). This CDR3 is 19 amino acids long. Trimming shortened V by 5 bases and J by 5 bases, and 28 bases separated the two germline ends. CDR1 MRHNA and CDR2 SNTAGT come from the germline V gene. This CDR3 reads CASSPQPGHHLAYYQPQHF. The CDR3 DNA is TGTGCCAGCAGTCCCCAACCGGGACATCATTTGGCGTACTATCAGCCCCAGCATTTT.

The chain employs TRBV9 and TRBJ2-7; D perhaps matches TRBD1 (6 bases). CDR3 length equals 14 residues. Germline V gene sequence: CDR1 SGDLS, CDR2 YYNGEE. Trimming stripped 0 bases from V and 3 bases from J, with 10 bases between. The CDR3 reads CASSVDAGDYEQYF. CDR3 sequence (DNA): TGTGCCAGCAGCGTAGACGCAGGGGACTACGAGCAGTACTTC. The whole variable domain, filled in from reference TRBV9 and TRBJ2-7, reads DSGVTQTPKHLITATGQRVTLRCSPRSGDLSVYWYQQSLDQGLQFLIQYYNGEERAKGNILERFSAQQFPDLHSELNLSSLELGDSALYFCASSVDAGDYEQYFGPGTRLTVT.

Notes on this clone: Distinct nucleotide sequences in the sample also encode this CDR3. The V call is TRBV27, the J call TRBJ1-5; D uncertain. Trimming pared 6 bases from V and 3 bases from J, leaving 9 bases between. This CDR3 contains 13 residues. The germline V gene encodes CDR1 MNHEY and CDR2 SMNVEV (reference sequence). CDR3 residues: CASSPGSNQPQHF. DNA of the CDR3: TGTGCCAGCAGCCCGGGCTCCAATCAGCCCCAGCATTTT.

The chain has TRBV4-3 and TRBJ2-2, with D perhaps being TRBD1 or TRBD2 (6 bases each). Deletions cut 0 bases from V and 4 bases from J, with 12 bases between. Germline assignment: CDR1 LGHNA and CDR2 YSLEER. The length of the CDR3 is 16 residues. This chain's CDR3 is CASSQDRGQSTGELFF. CDR3 in DNA: TGCGCCAGCAGCCAAGATCGGGGGCAGAGCACCGGGGAGCTGTTTTTT.

This chain connects TRBV6-5 to TRBJ2-7, with D possibly called TRBD1 or TRBD2 (5 bases each). Between the trimmed V and J ends, which lost 6 bases and 2 bases, there was a span of 17 bases. The CDR3 consists of 15 residues. The germline CDR1 and CDR2 sequences are MNHEY and SVGAGI. CDR3 region: CASSHTGTSAYEQYF. The CDR3 DNA reads as TGTGCCAGCAGCCACACCGGGACCTCCGCCTACGAGCAGTACTTC.

This clone was picked up one time. This may come from a read error, since a much larger clone is one base off. The same CDR3 is also encoded by other DNA sequences in this sample. The J gene is TRBJ2-3, the V gene TRBV5-8; D is uncertain. Germline-derived CDR1 and CDR2 are SGHTS and YDEGEE. Deletions cut 1 base from V and 3 bases from J, with 0 bases between. This CDR3 has 11 amino acids. This CDR3 is CASSLTDTQYF. The CDR3 DNA is TGTGCCAGCAGCTTGACAGATACGCAGTATTTT.

This sequence joins TRBV9 and TRBJ2-5, with D perhaps TRBD2 (6 bases). CDR3 size: 14 residues. The ends were cut back, 2 bases at V and 4 bases at J, with 12 bases in the middle. CDR1 and CDR2 from the germline V gene are SGDLS and YYNGEE. Here the CDR3 DNA reads TGTGCCAGCAGCGTTTGGGAGGACGGAGAGACCCAGTACTTC. Translation: CASSVWEDGETQYF.